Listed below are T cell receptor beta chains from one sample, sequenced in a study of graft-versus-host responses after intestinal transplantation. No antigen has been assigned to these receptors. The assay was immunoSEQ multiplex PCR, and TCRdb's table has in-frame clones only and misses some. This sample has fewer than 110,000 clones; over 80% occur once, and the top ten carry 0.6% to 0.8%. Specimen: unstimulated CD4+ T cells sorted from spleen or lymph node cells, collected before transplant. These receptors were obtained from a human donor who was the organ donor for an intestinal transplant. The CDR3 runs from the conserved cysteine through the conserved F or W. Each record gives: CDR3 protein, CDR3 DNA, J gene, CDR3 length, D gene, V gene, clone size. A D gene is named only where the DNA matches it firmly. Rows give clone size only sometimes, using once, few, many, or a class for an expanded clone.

cdr3_aa: CATSRALGTSGNEQFF
cdr3_nt: TGTGCCACCAGCAGAGCCCTAGGGACTAGCGGCAATGAGCAGTTCTTC
j_call: TRBJ2-1
cdr3_length: 16
d_call: TRBD2
v_call: TRBV15
clone_size: -

cdr3_aa: CASSRRQGSYEQYF
cdr3_nt: TGTGCCAGCAGTCGGAGACAGGGGAGCTACGAGCAGTACTTC
j_call: TRBJ2-7
cdr3_length: 14
d_call: TRBD1
v_call: TRBV27
clone_size: -

cdr3_aa: CASSEGSTDYGYTF
cdr3_nt: TGTGCCAGCAGTGAAGGATCTACTGACTATGGCTACACCTTC
j_call: TRBJ1-2
cdr3_length: 14
d_call: -
v_call: TRBV6-1
clone_size: -

cdr3_aa: CASSSPRGGSDTQYF
cdr3_nt: TGTGCCAGCAGTTCACCCCGGGGGGGGTCAGATACGCAGTATTTT
j_call: TRBJ2-3
cdr3_length: 15
d_call: TRBD2
v_call: TRBV28
clone_size: -

cdr3_aa: CASSITTVSYGYTF
cdr3_nt: TGTGCCAGCAGTATCACGACGGTTTCCTATGGCTACACCTTC
j_call: TRBJ1-2
cdr3_length: 14
d_call: -
v_call: TRBV11-2
clone_size: -

cdr3_aa: CASSYLGQGGNTEAFF
cdr3_nt: TGTGCCAGCAGTTATTTAGGGCAGGGCGGGAACACTGAAGCTTTCTTT
j_call: TRBJ1-1
cdr3_length: 16
d_call: -
v_call: TRBV6-5
clone_size: -

cdr3_aa: CASSIGPSEQYF
cdr3_nt: TGTGCCAGTAGTATCGGGCCCTCCGAGCAGTACTTC
j_call: TRBJ2-7
cdr3_length: 12
d_call: -
v_call: TRBV19
clone_size: few

cdr3_aa: CASSYGWRAVTDTQYF
cdr3_nt: TGTGCCAGCAGCTACGGGTGGCGGGCGGTCACAGATACGCAGTATTTT
j_call: TRBJ2-3
cdr3_length: 16
d_call: -
v_call: TRBV5-8
clone_size: -

cdr3_aa: CASSDAGTGRYEQYF
cdr3_nt: TGTGCCAGCAGTGATGCCGGGACAGGGAGGTACGAGCAGTACTTC
j_call: TRBJ2-7
cdr3_length: 15
d_call: TRBD1
v_call: TRBV25-1
clone_size: -

cdr3_aa: CASSIGRDPYNGQFF
cdr3_nt: TGTGCCAGTAGTATAGGGCGGGACCCCTACAATGGGCAGTTCTTC
j_call: TRBJ2-1
cdr3_length: 15
d_call: -
v_call: TRBV19
clone_size: -

cdr3_aa: CSVEEGYTF
cdr3_nt: TGCAGCGTTGAGGAGGGCTACACCTTC
j_call: TRBJ1-2
cdr3_length: 9
d_call: -
v_call: TRBV29-1
clone_size: -

cdr3_aa: CASSPRDRVSETQYF
cdr3_nt: TGCGCCAGCAGCCCTCGGGACAGGGTGTCCGAGACCCAGTACTTC
j_call: TRBJ2-5
cdr3_length: 15
d_call: TRBD1
v_call: TRBV5-1
clone_size: -

cdr3_aa: CASSPGLEEKLFF
cdr3_nt: TGTGCCAGCTCCCCAGGGTTGGAGGAAAAACTGTTTTTT
j_call: TRBJ1-4
cdr3_length: 13
d_call: -
v_call: TRBV18
clone_size: -

cdr3_aa: CASITGASGANVLTF
cdr3_nt: TGTGCCAGCATCACAGGGGCCTCTGGGGCCAACGTCCTGACTTTC
j_call: TRBJ2-6
cdr3_length: 15
d_call: TRBD1
v_call: TRBV28
clone_size: -

cdr3_aa: CASSSRLNTGELFF
cdr3_nt: TGTGCCAGCAGCTCTAGGCTCAACACCGGGGAGCTGTTTTTT
j_call: TRBJ2-2
cdr3_length: 14
d_call: -
v_call: TRBV5-5
clone_size: -

cdr3_aa: CASSFQGLAGEQFF
cdr3_nt: TGTGCCAGTAGTTTTCAGGGACTAGCGGGAGAGCAGTTCTTC
j_call: TRBJ2-1
cdr3_length: 14
d_call: TRBD2
v_call: TRBV19
clone_size: -

cdr3_aa: CASSPLAGVEDEQFF
cdr3_nt: TGTGCCAGCTCCCCACTAGCGGGAGTAGAGGATGAGCAGTTCTTC
j_call: TRBJ2-1
cdr3_length: 15
d_call: TRBD2
v_call: TRBV18
clone_size: -

cdr3_aa: CASSFTGGQNTEAFF
cdr3_nt: TGTGCCAGCAGCTTTACAGGGGGCCAGAACACTGAAGCTTTCTTT
j_call: TRBJ1-1
cdr3_length: 15
d_call: TRBD1
v_call: TRBV11-2
clone_size: -

cdr3_aa: CASSVGINSNQPQHF
cdr3_nt: TGTGCCAGCAGTGTAGGGATAAATAGCAATCAGCCCCAGCATTTT
j_call: TRBJ1-5
cdr3_length: 15
d_call: -
v_call: TRBV2
clone_size: -

cdr3_aa: CASSPGAGEGIYEQYF
cdr3_nt: TGTGCCAGCAGCCCAGGAGCGGGAGAGGGTATCTACGAGCAGTACTTC
j_call: TRBJ2-7
cdr3_length: 16
d_call: TRBD2
v_call: TRBV11-3
clone_size: -

cdr3_aa: CASTPSSLSYEQYF
cdr3_nt: TGTGCCAGCACCCCCTCAAGCCTCTCCTACGAGCAGTACTTC
j_call: TRBJ2-7
cdr3_length: 14
d_call: -
v_call: TRBV2
clone_size: -